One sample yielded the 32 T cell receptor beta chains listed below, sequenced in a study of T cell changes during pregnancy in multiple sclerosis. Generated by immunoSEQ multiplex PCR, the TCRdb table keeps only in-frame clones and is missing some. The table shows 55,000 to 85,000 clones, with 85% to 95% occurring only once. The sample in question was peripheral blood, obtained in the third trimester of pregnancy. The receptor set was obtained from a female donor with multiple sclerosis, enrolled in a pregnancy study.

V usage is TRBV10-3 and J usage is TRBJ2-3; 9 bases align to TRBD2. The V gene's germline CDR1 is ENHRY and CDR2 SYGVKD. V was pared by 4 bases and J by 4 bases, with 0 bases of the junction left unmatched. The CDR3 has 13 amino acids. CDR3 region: CAISVAGADTQYF. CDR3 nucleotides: TGTGCCATCAGTGTAGCGGGAGCAGATACGCAGTATTTT.

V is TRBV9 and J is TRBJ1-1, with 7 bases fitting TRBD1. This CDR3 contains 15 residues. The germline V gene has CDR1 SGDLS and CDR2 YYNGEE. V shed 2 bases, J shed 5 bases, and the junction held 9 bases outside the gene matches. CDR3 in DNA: TGTGCCAGCAGCGTTGAGGGGGCGCTCATTACTGAAGCTTTCTTT. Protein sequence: CASSVEGALITEAFF.

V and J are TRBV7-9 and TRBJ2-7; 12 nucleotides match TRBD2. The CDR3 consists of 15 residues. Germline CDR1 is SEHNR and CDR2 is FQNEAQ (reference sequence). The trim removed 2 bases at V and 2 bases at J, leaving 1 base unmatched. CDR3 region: CASSLTSGRTYEQYF. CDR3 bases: TGTGCCAGCAGCTTAACTAGCGGGAGGACCTACGAGCAGTACTTC.

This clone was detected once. CDR3 DNA: TGTGCCAGCAGCTCCGGACTAGGCACCTACGAGCAGTACTTC. As protein: CASSSGLGTYEQYF. V is TRBV11-1 and J is TRBJ2-7; 7 bases agree with TRBD2. Per the germline V gene, CDR1 is SGHAT and CDR2 is FQDESV (reference sequence). CDR3 length: 14 amino acids. V was clipped by 4 bases and J by 2 bases; unmatched bases: 5.

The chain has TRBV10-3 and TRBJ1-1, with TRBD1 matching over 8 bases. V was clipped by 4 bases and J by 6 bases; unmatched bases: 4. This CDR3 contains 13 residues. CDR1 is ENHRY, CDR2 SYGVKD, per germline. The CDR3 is CAISGTGTPEAFF. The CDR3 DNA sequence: TGTGCCATCAGTGGGACAGGGACCCCTGAAGCTTTCTTT.

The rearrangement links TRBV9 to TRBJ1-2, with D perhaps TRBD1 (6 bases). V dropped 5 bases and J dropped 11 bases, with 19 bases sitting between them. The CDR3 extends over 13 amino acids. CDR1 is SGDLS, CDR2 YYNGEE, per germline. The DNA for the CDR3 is TGTGCCAGCAGAGAGACCGGGACATCAGATTACACCTTC. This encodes CASRETGTSDYTF.

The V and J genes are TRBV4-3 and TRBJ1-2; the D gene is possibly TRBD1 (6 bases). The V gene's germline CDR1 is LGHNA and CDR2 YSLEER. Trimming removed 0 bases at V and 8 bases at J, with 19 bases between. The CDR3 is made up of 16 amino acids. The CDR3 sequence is CASSQDRGGSVGGYTF. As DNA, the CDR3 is TGCGCCAGCAGCCAAGATCGGGGGGGCTCCGTAGGCGGCTACACCTTC.

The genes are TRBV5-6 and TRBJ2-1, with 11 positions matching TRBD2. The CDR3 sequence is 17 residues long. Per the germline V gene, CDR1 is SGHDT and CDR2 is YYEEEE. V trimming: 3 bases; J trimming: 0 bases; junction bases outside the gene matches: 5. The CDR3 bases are TGTGCCAGCAGCTGGGGGACTAGCGGAAGCTCCTACAATGAGCAGTTCTTC. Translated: CASSWGTSGSSYNEQFF.

The CDR3 loop is CASSPFGTGGRSNEKLFF. The CDR3 DNA reads TGTGCCAGCAGTCCTTTCGGAACAGGGGGGCGCTCCAATGAAAAACTGTTTTTT. This rearrangement joins TRBV25-1 to TRBJ1-4; 8 bases map to TRBD1. The CDR3 is made up of 18 amino acids. J gave up 5 bases and V 5 bases, and 16 bases lay outside the gene matches. The germline gives CDR1 MGHDK, CDR2 SYGVNS.

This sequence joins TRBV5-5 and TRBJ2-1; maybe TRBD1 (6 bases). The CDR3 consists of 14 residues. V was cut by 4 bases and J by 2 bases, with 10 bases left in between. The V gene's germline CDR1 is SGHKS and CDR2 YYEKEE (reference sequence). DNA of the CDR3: TGTGCCAGCAGCATGGGACAACCCTACAATGAGCAGTTCTTC. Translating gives CASSMGQPYNEQFF.

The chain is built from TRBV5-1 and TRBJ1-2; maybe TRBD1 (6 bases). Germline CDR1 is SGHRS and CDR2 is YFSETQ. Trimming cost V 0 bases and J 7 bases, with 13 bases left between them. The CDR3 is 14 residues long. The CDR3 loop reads CASSLGDNQRGYTF. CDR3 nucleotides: TGCGCCAGCAGCTTGGGGGACAATCAACGTGGCTACACCTTC.

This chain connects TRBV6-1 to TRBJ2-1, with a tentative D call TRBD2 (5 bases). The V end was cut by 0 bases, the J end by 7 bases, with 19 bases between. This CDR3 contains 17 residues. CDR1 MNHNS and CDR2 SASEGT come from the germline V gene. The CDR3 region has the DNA TGTGCCAGCAGTGAAGCTCAAGGACTCTATTTATGGAATGAGCAGTTCTTC. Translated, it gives CASSEAQGLYLWNEQFF.

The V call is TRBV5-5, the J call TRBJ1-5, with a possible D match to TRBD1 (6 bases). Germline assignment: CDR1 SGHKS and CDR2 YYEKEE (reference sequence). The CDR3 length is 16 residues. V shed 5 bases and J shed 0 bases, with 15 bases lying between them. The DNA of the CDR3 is TGTGCCAGCAGTTTATCGACAGGATATAGCAATCAGCCCCAGCATTTT. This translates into CASSLSTGYSNQPQHF.

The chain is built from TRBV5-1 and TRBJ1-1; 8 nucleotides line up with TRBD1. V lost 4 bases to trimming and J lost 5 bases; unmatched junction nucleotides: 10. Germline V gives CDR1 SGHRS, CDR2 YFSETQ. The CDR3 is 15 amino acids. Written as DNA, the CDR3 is TGCGCCAGCAGCGCCGGACAGGGCGTTTCAACTGAAGCTTTCTTT. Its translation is CASSAGQGVSTEAFF. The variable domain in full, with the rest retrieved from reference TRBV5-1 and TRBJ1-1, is KAGVTQTPRYLIKTRGQQVTLSCSPISGHRSVSWYQQTPGQGLQFLFEYFSETQRNKGNFPGRFSGRQFSNSRSEMNVSTLELGDSALYLCASSAGQGVSTEAFFGQGTRLTVV.

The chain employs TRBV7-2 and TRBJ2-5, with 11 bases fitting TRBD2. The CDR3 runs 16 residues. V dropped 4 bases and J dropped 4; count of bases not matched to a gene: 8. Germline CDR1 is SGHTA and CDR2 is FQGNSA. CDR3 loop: CASSYPAGTSGETQYF. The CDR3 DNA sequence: TGTGCCAGCAGCTATCCGGCCGGGACTAGCGGAGAGACCCAGTACTTC.

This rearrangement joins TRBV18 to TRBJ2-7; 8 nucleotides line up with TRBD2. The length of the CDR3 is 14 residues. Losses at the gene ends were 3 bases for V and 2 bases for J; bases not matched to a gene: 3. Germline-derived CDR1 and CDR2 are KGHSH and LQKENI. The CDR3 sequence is CASSPSGSAYEQYF. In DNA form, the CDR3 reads TGTGCCAGCTCACCGAGCGGGAGTGCCTACGAGCAGTACTTC.

Here the CDR3 reads CASSYSQGSGNTIYF. CDR3 DNA sequence: TGTGCCAGCAGTTACTCGCAGGGATCTGGAAACACCATATATTTT. The rearrangement uses TRBV6-5 and TRBJ1-3; maybe TRBD1 (5 bases). Trimming took 0 bases from V and 1 from J, leaving 7 bases between them. Germline CDR1 and CDR2: MNHEY and SVGAGI. CDR3 length equals 15 residues.

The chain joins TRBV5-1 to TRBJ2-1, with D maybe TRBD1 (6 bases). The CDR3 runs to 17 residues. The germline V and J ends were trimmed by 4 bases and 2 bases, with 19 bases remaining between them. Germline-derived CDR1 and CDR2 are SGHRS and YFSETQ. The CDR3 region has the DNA TGCGCCAGCAGCCGGGTGGGCTCCAGGGGCGCCTACAATGAGCAGTTCTTC. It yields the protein CASSRVGSRGAYNEQFF.

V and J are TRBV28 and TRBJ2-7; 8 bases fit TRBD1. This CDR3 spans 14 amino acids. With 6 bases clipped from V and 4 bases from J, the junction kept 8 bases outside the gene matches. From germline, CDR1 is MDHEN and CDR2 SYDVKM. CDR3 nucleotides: TGTGCCAGCAGCCAAGGACAGGGCCCATACGAGCAGTACTTC. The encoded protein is CASSQGQGPYEQYF.

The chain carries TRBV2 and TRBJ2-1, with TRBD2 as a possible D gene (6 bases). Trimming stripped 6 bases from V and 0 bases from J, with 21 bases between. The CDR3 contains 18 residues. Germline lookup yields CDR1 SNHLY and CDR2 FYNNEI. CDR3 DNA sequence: TGTGCCAGCAGAAGGGAGGATCTAGCGTTGAGCTCCTACAATGAGCAGTTCTTC. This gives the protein CASRREDLALSSYNEQFF.

The CDR3 bases are TGTGCCAGCAGCCTAGTAAACCGGGACAGGGGGCTTCACGAGCAGTACTTC. It is translated as CASSLVNRDRGLHEQYF. The V and J genes are TRBV14 and TRBJ2-7, with 12 bases lining up with TRBD1. Per germline, CDR1 SGHDN and CDR2 FVKESK. The CDR3 totals 17 residues. The V segment lost 4 bases and the J segment 5 bases; nucleotides outside the gene matches: 12.

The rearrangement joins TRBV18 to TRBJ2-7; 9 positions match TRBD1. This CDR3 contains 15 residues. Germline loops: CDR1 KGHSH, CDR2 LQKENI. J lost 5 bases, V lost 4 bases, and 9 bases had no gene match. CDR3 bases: TGTGCCAGCTCACTCAACCGGGACAGGGACCACGAGCAGTACTTC. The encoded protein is CASSLNRDRDHEQYF.

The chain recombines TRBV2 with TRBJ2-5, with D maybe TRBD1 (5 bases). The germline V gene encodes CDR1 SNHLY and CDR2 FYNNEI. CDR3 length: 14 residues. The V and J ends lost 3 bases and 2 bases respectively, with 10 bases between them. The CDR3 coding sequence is TGTGCCAGCAGTGACTTGACAGCGCAAGAGACCCAGTACTTC. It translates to CASSDLTAQETQYF. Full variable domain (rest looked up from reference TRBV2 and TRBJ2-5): EPEVTQTPSHQVTQMGQEVILRCVPISNHLYFYWYRQILGQKVEFLVSFYNNEISEKSEIFDDQFSVERPDGSNFTLKIRSTKLEDSAMYFCASSDLTAQETQYFGPGTRLLVL.

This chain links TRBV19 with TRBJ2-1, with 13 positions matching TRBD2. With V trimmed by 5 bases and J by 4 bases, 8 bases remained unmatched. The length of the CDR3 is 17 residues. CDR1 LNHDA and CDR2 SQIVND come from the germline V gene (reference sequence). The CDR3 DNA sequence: TGTGCCAGTAGTCCAGGACTAGCGGGAGAGCTGTACAATGAGCAGTTCTTC. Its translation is CASSPGLAGELYNEQFF.

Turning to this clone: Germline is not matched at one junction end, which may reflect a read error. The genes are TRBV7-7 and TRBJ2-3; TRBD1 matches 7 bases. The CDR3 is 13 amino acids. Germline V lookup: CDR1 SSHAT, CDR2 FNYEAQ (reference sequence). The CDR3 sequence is CASSLDRADTQYF. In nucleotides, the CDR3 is TGTGCTAGCAGCTTAGACAGGGCAGATACGCAGTATTTT.

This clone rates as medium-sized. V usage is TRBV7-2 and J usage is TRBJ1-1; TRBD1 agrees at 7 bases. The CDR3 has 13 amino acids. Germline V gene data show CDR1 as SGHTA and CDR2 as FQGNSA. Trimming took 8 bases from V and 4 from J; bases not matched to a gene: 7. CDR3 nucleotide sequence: TGTGCCAGCGAGCCGGGACAGAGCACTGAAGCTTTCTTT. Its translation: CASEPGQSTEAFF.

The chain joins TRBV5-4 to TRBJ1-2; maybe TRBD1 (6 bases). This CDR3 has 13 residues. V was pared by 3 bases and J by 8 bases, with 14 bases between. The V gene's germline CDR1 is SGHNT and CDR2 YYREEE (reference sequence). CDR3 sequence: CASSSQGIWGYTF. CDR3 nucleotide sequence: TGTGCCAGCAGCTCCCAGGGGATTTGGGGCTACACCTTC. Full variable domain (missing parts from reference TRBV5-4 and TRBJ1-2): ETGVTQSPTHLIKTRGQQVTLRCSSQSGHNTVSWYQQALGQGPQFIFQYYREEENGRGNFPPRFSGLQFPNYSSELNVNALELDDSALYLCASSSQGIWGYTFGSGTRLTVV.

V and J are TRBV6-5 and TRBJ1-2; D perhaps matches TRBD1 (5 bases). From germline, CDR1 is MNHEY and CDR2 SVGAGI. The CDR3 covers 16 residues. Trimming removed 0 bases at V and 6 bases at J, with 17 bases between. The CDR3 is CASSYSKRRGIDGYTF. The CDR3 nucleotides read TGTGCCAGCAGTTACTCGAAACGGAGGGGAATAGATGGCTACACCTTC.

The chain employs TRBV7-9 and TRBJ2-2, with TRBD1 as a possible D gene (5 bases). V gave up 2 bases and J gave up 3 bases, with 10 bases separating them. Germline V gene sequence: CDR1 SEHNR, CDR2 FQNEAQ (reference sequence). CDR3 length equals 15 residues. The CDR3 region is CASSLPQGDTGELFF. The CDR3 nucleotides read TGTGCCAGCAGCTTACCCCAAGGGGACACCGGGGAGCTGTTTTTT.

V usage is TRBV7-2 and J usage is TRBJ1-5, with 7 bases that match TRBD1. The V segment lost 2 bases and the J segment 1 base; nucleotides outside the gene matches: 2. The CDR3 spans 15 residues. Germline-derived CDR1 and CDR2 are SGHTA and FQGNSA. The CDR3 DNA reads TGTGCCAGCAGCTTAAACAGGGGAAGCAATCAGCCCCAGCATTTT. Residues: CASSLNRGSNQPQHF. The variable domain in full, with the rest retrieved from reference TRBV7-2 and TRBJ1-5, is GAGVSQSPSNKVTEKGKDVELRCDPISGHTALYWYRQSLGQGLEFLIYFQGNSAPDKSGLPSDRFSAERTGGSVSTLTIQRTQQEDSAVYLCASSLNRGSNQPQHFGDGTRLSIL.

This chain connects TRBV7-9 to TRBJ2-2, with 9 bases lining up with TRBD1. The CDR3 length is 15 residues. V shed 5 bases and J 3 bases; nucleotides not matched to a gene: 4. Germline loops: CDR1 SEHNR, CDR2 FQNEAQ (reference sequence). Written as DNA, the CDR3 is TGTGCCAGCAGCCCGGGACAGGGCCACACCGGGGAGCTGTTTTTT. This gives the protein CASSPGQGHTGELFF. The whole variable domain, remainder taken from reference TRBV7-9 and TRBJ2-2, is DTGVSQNPRHKITKRGQNVTFRCDPISEHNRLYWYRQTLGQGPEFLTYFQNEAQLEKSRLLSDRFSAERPKGSFSTLEIQRTEQGDSAMYLCASSPGQGHTGELFFGEGSRLTVL.

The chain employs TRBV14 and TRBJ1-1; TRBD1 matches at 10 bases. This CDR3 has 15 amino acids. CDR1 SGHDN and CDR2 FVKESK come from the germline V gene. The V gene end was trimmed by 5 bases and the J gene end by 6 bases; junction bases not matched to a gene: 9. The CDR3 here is CASSIRDRGRAEAFF. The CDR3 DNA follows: TGTGCCAGCAGCATCCGGGACAGGGGACGCGCTGAAGCTTTCTTT.